A single sample gave rise to the 22 T cell receptor beta chains below, sequenced in a study of neurological immune-mediated disorders. TCRdb re-derived calls from the 5' RACE reads in MiXCR, one entry per CDR3 protein. The table has approximately 27,000 distinct CDR3 sequences, approximately 22% seen once. Sequencing was done on a sample of CD4+ T cells from blood. These receptors all stem from a man over 45 with HTLV-1-associated myelopathy (HAM/TSP).

The V call is TRBV19, the J call TRBJ1-5; D call uncertain. The CDR3 sequence is 18 residues long. CDR1 and CDR2 from the germline V gene are LNHDA and SQIVND (reference sequence). V lost 1 base, J lost 4 bases, and 20 bases lay in between. In nucleotides, the CDR3 is TGTGCCAGTAGTATAGGTGGCGGACGCCGTCTTATTAATCAGCCCCAGCATTTT. Protein sequence: CASSIGGGRRLINQPQHF. The variable domain in full, with the rest retrieved from reference TRBV19 and TRBJ1-5, is DGGITQSPKYLFRKEGQNVTLSCEQNLNHDAMYWYRQDPGQGLRLIYYSQIVNDFQKGDIAEGYSVSREKKESFPLTVTSAQKNPTAFYLCASSIGGGRRLINQPQHFGDGTRLSIL.

This clonotype was recorded many times. The chain joins TRBV2 to TRBJ1-6; D is unresolved. Trimming took 5 bases from V and 8 from J, leaving 13 bases between them. Germline CDR1 SNHLY, CDR2 FYNNEI. This CDR3 is 14 amino acids long. For the CDR3, the DNA is TGTGCCAGCAGTTTGACGGAACTCGATTCACCCCTCCACTTT. It codes for CASSLTELDSPLHF.

This clonotype came up many times. The chain has TRBV7-7 and TRBJ2-1; D remains ambiguous. V dropped 3 bases and J dropped 8 bases, with 11 bases sitting between them. The CDR3 contains 13 residues. Germline lookup yields CDR1 SSHAT and CDR2 FNYEAQ (reference sequence). In DNA form, the CDR3 reads TGTGCCAGCAGCTTTCAGCCTGGCGATGAGCAGTTCTTC. Its protein is CASSFQPGDEQFF.

This clonotype was seen at least ten times. This chain connects TRBV20-1 to TRBJ2-1; D is ambiguous. The CDR3 contains 14 residues. Trimming took off 0 bases at V and 11 bases at J, with 17 bases between the two ends. Germline assignment: CDR1 DFQATT and CDR2 SNEGSKA (reference sequence). The chain's CDR3 is CSARDRLLERKQFF. CDR3 coding DNA: TGCAGTGCTAGAGACCGCCTTTTAGAGAGAAAGCAGTTCTTC.

This clonotype has ten or more counts. The V call is TRBV12-3 or TRBV12-4, the J call TRBJ2-5, with 7 bases aligning to TRBD2. The CDR3 has 14 residues. With V trimmed by 1 base and J by 7 bases, 6 bases remained unmatched. The CDR3 is CASSLGERGGTQYF. CDR3 DNA sequence: TGTGCCAGCAGTTTAGGGGAGCGGGGCGGGACCCAGTACTTC.

This clonotype showed up many times. The J gene is TRBJ2-3, the V gene TRBV7-2, with 9 bases that match TRBD2. Germline trimming cut 1 base from V and 4 bases from J; bases unmatched to any gene: 6. The CDR3 has 16 residues. Germline V gene data show CDR1 as SGHTA and CDR2 as FQGNSA. This CDR3 is CASSLGGGGAPDTQYF. CDR3 nucleotides: TGTGCCAGCAGCTTAGGGGGCGGGGGGGCCCCAGATACGCAGTATTTT.

This clonotype was detected many times. The CDR3 nucleotides read TGTGCCAGCAGTTTCAATCAGGGGGTCTCCTACGAGCAGTACTTC. Residues: CASSFNQGVSYEQYF. V gene TRBV12-3 or TRBV12-4 combines with J gene TRBJ2-7; 7 nucleotides align to TRBD1. The J segment lost 0 bases and the V segment lost 3 bases, leaving 5 bases of the junction unmatched. CDR3 length: 15 amino acids.

This clonotype was observed at least ten times. The J gene is TRBJ2-6, the V gene TRBV15; D gene unclear. Germline loops: CDR1 LNHNV, CDR2 YYDKDF (reference sequence). The CDR3 totals 18 residues. Trimming pared 0 bases from V and 0 bases from J, leaving 12 bases between. This CDR3 is CATSRDRSESSGANVLTF. For the CDR3, the DNA is TGTGCCACCAGCAGAGACAGGTCCGAGAGCTCTGGGGCCAACGTCCTGACTTTC.

This clonotype has just a few counts. This chain joins TRBV20-1 and TRBJ2-3; TRBD2 aligns across 9 bases. Germline V gives CDR1 DFQATT, CDR2 SNEGSKA (reference sequence). V lost 6 bases to trimming and J lost 1 base; unmatched junction nucleotides: 5. The CDR3 runs to 14 residues. The CDR3 sequence: CSAPERGGTDTQYF. The CDR3 DNA is TGCAGTGCGCCCGAGCGGGGGGGCACAGATACGCAGTATTTT.

This chain's CDR3 is CASRMGQGSRGYTF. CDR3 nucleotides: TGTGCCAGCAGAATGGGACAGGGTTCTCGTGGCTACACCTTC. This chain links TRBV6-5 with TRBJ1-2; 9 bases align to TRBD1. The germline CDR1 and CDR2 sequences are MNHEY and SVGAGI. V lost 6 bases, J lost 7 bases, and 9 bases stayed unmatched. The length of the CDR3 is 14 residues.

This clonotype was recorded at least ten times. The chain combines TRBV6-5 with TRBJ1-1; D unclear. V was cut by 2 bases and J by 1 base, with 5 bases left in between. This CDR3 region has 13 residues. The germline gives CDR1 MNHEY, CDR2 SVGAGI. For the CDR3, the DNA is TGTGCCAGCAGTTACGAAAGGAACACTGAAGCTTTCTTT. Amino acid sequence: CASSYERNTEAFF.

A remark on this clonotype: This clone may be a read error of a much larger clone one base away. The chain employs TRBV4-1 and TRBJ1-2; D call uncertain. Germline V CDR1 and CDR2: MGHRA, YSYEKL. V lost 3 bases and J lost 7, with 18 bases in between. CDR3 size: 15 residues. The CDR3 loop reads CASSHEWAGSGGYTF. CDR3 bases: TGCGCCAGCAGCCATGAATGGGCCGGATCTGGTGGCTACACCTTC.

Many counts were recorded for this clonotype. A read error is possible here, since a much larger clone lies one base away. The genes are TRBV20-1 and TRBJ2-5, with D tentatively TRBD2 (5 bases). Germline V gene sequence: CDR1 DFQATT, CDR2 SNEGSKA (reference sequence). The CDR3 contains 16 residues. V lost 1 base and J lost 5, with 20 bases in between. The CDR3 loop is CSARAAAVGEWETQYF. In nucleotides, the CDR3 is TGCAGTGCTAGAGCTGCCGCAGTGGGAGAGTGGGAGACCCAGTACTTC.

V gene TRBV9 combines with J gene TRBJ2-2; possibly TRBD1 for D (5 bases). There are 15 residues in the CDR3. Germline CDR1 is SGDLS and CDR2 is YYNGEE. Deletions cut 1 base from V and 5 bases from J, with 12 bases between. CDR3 nucleotide sequence: TGTGCCAGCAGCGTAACAGGAGAGAAAACCGGGGAGCTGTTTTTT. It translates to CASSVTGEKTGELFF.

This chain joins TRBV7-2 and TRBJ2-7; TRBD2 matches at 7 bases. The V and J ends lost 1 base and 2 bases, in that order; junction bases with no gene match: 2. Germline values: CDR1 SGHTA, CDR2 FQGNSA. This CDR3 has 14 residues. Here the CDR3 reads CASSLGGGTYEQYF. CDR3 nucleotide sequence: TGTGCCAGCAGCTTAGGCGGGGGAACCTACGAGCAGTACTTC.

This clonotype was seen ten or more times. The V call is TRBV29-1, the J call TRBJ2-1; TRBD1 matches at 12 bases. With 1 base clipped from V and 7 bases from J, the junction kept 5 bases outside the gene matches. The CDR3 length is 15 residues. Germline lookup yields CDR1 SQVTM and CDR2 ANQGSEA. CDR3 sequence: CSVEGGTGGWNEQFF. The CDR3 DNA reads as TGCAGCGTTGAAGGGGGGACAGGGGGCTGGAATGAGCAGTTCTTC.

A remark on this clonotype: An end of the junction differs from the germline gene, which may be a read error. This sequence joins TRBV6-5 and TRBJ2-7, with D maybe TRBD1 (6 bases). CDR3 size: 13 residues. Germline CDR1 reads MNHEY; CDR2 reads SVGAGI. This chain's CDR3 is CSRRAWTVHEQYF. The CDR3 DNA is TGTTCCAGAAGAGCTTGGACAGTCCACGAGCAGTACTTC.

The chain is built from TRBV5-1 and TRBJ2-1; 9 bases align to TRBD1. The CDR3 covers 15 residues. Germline CDR1 is SGHRS and CDR2 is YFSETQ. V lost 4 bases to trimming and J lost 4 bases; unmatched junction nucleotides: 6. The DNA for the CDR3 is TGCGCCAGCAGCCTGGGACAGGGAGCATACAATGAGCAGTTCTTC. Amino acids: CASSLGQGAYNEQFF.

This clonotype was detected many times. This chain links TRBV5-1 with TRBJ2-6; 8 bases agree with TRBD1. CDR1 and CDR2 (germline): SGHRS, YFSETQ. V dropped 3 bases and J dropped 0; count of bases not matched to a gene: 5. The CDR3 contains 17 residues. The CDR3 protein is CASSSGTGFSGANVLTF. CDR3 coding DNA: TGCGCCAGCAGCTCCGGGACAGGCTTCTCTGGGGCCAACGTCCTGACTTTC.

This clonotype was detected many times. The chain is built from TRBV10-2 and TRBJ2-1; 8 nucleotides agree with TRBD2. The ends lost 10 bases at V and 3 bases at J; junction bases unmatched: 11. This CDR3 comprises 15 residues. CDR1 is WSHSY, CDR2 SAAADI, per germline. In DNA form, the CDR3 reads TGCGCCACCTACCCCGGGAGGGGAGTCTACAATGAGCAGTTCTTC. Translated: CATYPGRGVYNEQFF.

The count of this clonotype is one. The chain combines TRBV12-3 or TRBV12-4 with TRBJ2-7; 7 bases agree with TRBD2. Trimming at V came to 7 bases and at J to 2 bases, leaving 5 bases not matched to a gene. CDR3 size: 13 residues. The CDR3 nucleotides read TGTGCCAGCAACAGCGGGGTAACCTACGAGCAGTACTTC. It translates to CASNSGVTYEQYF.

Sample share makes this clonotype medium-sized. This chain joins TRBV5-1 and TRBJ1-5, with D unclear. CDR1 and CDR2 (germline): SGHRS, YFSETQ. The CDR3 extends over 13 amino acids. Trimming pared 4 bases from V and 5 bases from J, leaving 10 bases between. In DNA form, the CDR3 reads TGCGCCAGCAGCCCGGAGGTGGATCAGCCCCAGCATTTT. Residues: CASSPEVDQPQHF.